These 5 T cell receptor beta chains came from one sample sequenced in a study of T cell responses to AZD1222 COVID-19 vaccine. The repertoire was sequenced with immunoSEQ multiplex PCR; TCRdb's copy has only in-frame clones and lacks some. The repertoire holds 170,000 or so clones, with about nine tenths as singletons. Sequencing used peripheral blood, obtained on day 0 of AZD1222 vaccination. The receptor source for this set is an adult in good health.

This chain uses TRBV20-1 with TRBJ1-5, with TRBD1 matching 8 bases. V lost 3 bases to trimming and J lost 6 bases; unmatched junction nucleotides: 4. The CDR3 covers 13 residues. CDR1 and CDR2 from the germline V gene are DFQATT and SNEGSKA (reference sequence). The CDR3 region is CSASPTGGQPQHF. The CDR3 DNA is TGCAGTGCTAGTCCCACAGGGGGTCAGCCCCAGCATTTT.

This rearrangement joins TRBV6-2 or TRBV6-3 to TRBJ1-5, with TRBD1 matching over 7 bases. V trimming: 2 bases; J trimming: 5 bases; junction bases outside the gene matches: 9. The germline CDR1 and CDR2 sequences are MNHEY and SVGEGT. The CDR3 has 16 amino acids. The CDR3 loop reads CASSYVPGQDDQPQHF. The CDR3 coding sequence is TGTGCCAGCAGTTACGTCCCCGGACAGGACGATCAGCCCCAGCATTTT.

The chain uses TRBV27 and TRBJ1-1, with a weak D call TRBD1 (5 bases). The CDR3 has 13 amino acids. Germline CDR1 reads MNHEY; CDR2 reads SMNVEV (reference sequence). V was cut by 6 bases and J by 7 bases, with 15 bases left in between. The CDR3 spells CASSLGGGREAFF. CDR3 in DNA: TGTGCCAGCAGCTTGGGGGGTGGGCGTGAAGCTTTCTTT.

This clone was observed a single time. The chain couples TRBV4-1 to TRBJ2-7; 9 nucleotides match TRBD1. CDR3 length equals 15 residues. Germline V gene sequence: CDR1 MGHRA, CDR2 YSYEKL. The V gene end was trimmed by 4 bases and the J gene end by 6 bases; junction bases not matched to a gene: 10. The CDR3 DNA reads TGCGCCAGCAGCCCCTTGGGACAGGGAGGCCTCGAGCAGTACTTC. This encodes CASSPLGQGGLEQYF.

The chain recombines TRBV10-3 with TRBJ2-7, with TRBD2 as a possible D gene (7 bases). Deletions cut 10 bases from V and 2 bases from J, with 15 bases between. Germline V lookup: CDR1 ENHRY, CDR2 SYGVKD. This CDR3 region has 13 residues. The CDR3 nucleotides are TGTGCCACCGGGGGGCTAGGAACCTACGAGCAGTACTTC. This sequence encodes CATGGLGTYEQYF.